This paragraph reports one TCR beta chain. Some clones are missing from TCRdb's copy, which holds only in-frame ones; the method was immunoSEQ multiplex PCR. The table shows more than 65,000 clones, with less than 90% occurring only once. Germline CDR1 reads SGHNT; CDR2 reads YENEEA. Trimming at V came to 0 bases and at J to 5 bases, leaving 7 bases not matched to a gene. The CDR3 is made up of 16 amino acids. The record originates from a study of T cell responses to AZD1222 COVID-19 vaccine. The source was peripheral blood, collected 28 days after the second AZD1222 dose. This sequence joins TRBV11-3 and TRBJ2-1; 7 positions match TRBD1. This clonotype was obtained from an adult who received the AZD1222 COVID-19 vaccine. The chain's CDR3 is CASSLDTGVRDNEQFF. In DNA form, the CDR3 reads TGTGCCAGCAGCTTAGACACAGGGGTGCGGGACAATGAGCAGTTCTTC. Together with reference TRBV11-3 and TRBJ2-1, the CDR3 gives the full variable domain: EAGVVQSPRYKIIEKKQPVAFWCNPISGHNTLYWYLQNLGQGPELLIRYENEEAVDDSQLPKDRFSAERLKGVDSTLKIQPAELGDSAVYLCASSLDTGVRDNEQFFGPGTRLTVL.